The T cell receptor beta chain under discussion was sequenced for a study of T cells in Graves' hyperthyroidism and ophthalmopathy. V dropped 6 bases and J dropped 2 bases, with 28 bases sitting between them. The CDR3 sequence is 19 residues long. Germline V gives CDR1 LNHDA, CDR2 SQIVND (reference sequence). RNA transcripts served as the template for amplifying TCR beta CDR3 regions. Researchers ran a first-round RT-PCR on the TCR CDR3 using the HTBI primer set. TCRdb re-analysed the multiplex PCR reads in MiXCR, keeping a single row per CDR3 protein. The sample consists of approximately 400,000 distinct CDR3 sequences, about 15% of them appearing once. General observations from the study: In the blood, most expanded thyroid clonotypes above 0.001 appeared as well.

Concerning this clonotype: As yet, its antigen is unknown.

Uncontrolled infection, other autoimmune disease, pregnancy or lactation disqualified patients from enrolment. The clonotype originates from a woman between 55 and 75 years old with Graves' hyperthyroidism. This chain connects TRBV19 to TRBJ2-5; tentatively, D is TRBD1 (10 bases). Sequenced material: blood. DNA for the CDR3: TGTGCCAGTAGCCGGGGGCGACAGGGGGCGGCGGGAGGGCAAGAGACCCAGTACTTC. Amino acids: CASSRGRQGAAGGQETQYF.